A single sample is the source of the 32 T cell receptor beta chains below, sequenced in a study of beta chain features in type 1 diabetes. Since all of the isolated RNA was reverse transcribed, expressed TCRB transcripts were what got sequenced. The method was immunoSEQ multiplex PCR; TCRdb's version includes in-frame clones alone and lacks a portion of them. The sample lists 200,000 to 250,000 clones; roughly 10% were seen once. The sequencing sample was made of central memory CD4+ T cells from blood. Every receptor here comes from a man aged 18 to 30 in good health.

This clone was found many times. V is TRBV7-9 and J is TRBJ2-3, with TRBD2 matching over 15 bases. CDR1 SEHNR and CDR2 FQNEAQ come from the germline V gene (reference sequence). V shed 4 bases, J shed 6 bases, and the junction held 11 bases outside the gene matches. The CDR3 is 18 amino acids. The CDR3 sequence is CASSSGLAGGNYADTQYF. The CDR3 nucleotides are TGTGCCAGCAGCTCGGGACTAGCGGGAGGAAACTACGCGGATACGCAGTATTTT.

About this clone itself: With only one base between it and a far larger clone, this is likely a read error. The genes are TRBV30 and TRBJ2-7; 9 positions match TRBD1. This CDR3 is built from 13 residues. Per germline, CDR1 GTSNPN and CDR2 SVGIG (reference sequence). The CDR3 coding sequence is TGTGCCGGGAGGGACAGGGCTTCCCACGAGCAGTACTTC. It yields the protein CAGRDRASHEQYF.

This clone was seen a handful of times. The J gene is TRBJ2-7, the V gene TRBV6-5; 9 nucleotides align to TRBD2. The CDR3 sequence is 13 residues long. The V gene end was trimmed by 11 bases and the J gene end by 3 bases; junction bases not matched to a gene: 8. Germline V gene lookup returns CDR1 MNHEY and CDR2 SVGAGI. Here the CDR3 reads CASRGGASYEQYF. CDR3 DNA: TGTGCCTCGCGGGGGGGAGCAAGCTACGAGCAGTACTTC.

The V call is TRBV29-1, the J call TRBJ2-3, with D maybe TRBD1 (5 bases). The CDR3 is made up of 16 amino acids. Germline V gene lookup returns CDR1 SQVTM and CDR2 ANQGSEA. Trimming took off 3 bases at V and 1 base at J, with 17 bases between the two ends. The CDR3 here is CSVDALAGPGTDTQYF. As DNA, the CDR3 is TGCAGCGTTGACGCGTTGGCAGGGCCGGGCACAGATACGCAGTATTTT.

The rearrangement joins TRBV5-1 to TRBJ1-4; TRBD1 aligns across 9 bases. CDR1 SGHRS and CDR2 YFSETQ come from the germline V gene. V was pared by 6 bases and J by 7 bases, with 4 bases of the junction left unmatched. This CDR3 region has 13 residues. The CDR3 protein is CASMRQGGEKLFF. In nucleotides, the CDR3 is TGCGCCAGCATGCGACAGGGGGGTGAAAAACTGTTTTTT.

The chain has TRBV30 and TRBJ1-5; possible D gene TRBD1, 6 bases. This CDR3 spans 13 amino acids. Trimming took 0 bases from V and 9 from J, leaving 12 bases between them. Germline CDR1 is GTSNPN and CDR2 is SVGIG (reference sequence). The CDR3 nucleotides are TGTGCCTGGAGTGTAGGGGGAGTTCGGCCCCAGCATTTT. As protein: CAWSVGGVRPQHF.

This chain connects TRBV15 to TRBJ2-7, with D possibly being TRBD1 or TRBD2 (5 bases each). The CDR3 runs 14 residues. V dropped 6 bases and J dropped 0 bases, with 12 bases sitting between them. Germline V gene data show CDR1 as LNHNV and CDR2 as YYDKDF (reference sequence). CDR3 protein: CATRGTGYSYEQYF. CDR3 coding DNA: TGTGCCACCAGGGGGACGGGTTACTCCTACGAGCAGTACTTC. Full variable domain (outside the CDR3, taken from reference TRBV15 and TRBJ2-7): DAMVIQNPRYQVTQFGKPVTLSCSQTLNHNVMYWYQQKSSQAPKLLFHYYDKDFNNEADTPDNFQSRRPNTSFCFLDIRSPGLGDTAMYLCATRGTGYSYEQYFGPGTRLTVT.

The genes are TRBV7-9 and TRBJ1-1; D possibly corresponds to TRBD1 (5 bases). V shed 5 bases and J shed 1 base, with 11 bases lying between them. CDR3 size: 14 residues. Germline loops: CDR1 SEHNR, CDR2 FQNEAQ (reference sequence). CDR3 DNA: TGTGCCAGCAGCCTGACAGCCCCGAACACTGAAGCTTTCTTT. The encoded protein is CASSLTAPNTEAFF.

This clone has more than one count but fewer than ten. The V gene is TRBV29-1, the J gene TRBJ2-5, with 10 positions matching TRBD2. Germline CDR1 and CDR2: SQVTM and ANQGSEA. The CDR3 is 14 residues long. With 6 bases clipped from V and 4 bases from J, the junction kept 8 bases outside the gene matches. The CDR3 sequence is CSVLAGARGETQYF. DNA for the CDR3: TGCAGCGTGCTAGCGGGAGCACGAGGAGAGACCCAGTACTTC.

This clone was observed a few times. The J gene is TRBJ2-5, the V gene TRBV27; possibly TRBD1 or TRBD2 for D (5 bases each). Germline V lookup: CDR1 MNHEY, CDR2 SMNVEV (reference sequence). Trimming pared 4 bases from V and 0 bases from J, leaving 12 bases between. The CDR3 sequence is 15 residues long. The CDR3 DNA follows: TGTGCCAGCAGTTCCTGGGGGATAAACCAAGAGACCCAGTACTTC. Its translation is CASSSWGINQETQYF.

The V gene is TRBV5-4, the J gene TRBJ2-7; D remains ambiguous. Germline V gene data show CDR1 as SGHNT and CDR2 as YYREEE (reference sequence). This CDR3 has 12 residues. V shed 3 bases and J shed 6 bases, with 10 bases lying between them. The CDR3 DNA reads TGTGCCAGCAGCTCTACATCGGGCGAGCAGTACTTC. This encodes CASSSTSGEQYF. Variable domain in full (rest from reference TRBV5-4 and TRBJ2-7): ETGVTQSPTHLIKTRGQQVTLRCSSQSGHNTVSWYQQALGQGPQFIFQYYREEENGRGNFPPRFSGLQFPNYSSELNVNALELDDSALYLCASSSTSGEQYFGPGTRLTVT.

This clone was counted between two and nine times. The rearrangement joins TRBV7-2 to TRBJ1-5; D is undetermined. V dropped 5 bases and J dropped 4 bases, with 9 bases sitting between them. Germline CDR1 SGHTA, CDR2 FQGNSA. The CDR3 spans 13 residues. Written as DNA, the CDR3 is TGTGCCAGCAGCCCAAGCACGAATCAGCCCCAGCATTTT. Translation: CASSPSTNQPQHF.

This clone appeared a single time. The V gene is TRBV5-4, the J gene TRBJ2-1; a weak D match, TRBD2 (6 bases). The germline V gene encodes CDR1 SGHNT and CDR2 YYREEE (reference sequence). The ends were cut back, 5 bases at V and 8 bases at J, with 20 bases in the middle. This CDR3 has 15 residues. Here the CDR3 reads CASRSLGGKVDEQFF. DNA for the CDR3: TGTGCCAGCAGATCCCTCGGCGGGAAAGTCGATGAGCAGTTCTTC.

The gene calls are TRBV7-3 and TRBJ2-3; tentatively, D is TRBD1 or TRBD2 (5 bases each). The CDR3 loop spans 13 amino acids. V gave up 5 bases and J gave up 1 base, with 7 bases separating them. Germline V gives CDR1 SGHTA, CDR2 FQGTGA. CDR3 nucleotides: TGTGCCAGCAGCCGAGGGGGCACAGATACGCAGTATTTT. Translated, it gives CASSRGGTDTQYF.

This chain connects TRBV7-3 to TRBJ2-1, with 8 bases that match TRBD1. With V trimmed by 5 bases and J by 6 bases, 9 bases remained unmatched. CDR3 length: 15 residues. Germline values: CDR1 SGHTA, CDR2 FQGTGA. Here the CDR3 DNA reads TGTGCCAGCAGCACAACAGGGGGAGCGGGCAATGAGCAGTTCTTC. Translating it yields CASSTTGGAGNEQFF.

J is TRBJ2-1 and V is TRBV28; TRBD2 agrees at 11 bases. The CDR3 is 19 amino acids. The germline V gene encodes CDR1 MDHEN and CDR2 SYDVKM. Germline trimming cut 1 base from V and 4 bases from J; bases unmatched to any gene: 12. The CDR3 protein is CASSLLGITGTSGYNEQFF. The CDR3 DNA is TGTGCCAGCAGTTTATTAGGTATAACCGGGACTAGCGGTTACAATGAGCAGTTCTTC.

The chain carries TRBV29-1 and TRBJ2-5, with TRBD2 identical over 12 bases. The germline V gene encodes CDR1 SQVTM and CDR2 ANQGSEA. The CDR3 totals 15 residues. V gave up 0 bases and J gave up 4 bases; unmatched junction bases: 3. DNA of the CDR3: TGCAGCGTTGAAGATCAGACTAGCGGGAGAGAGACCCAGTACTTC. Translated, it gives CSVEDQTSGRETQYF. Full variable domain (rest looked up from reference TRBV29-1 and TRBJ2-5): SAVISQKPSRDICQRGTSLTIQCQVDSQVTMMFWYRQQPGQSLTLIATANQGSEATYESGFVIDKFPISRPNLTFSTLTVSNMSPEDSSIYLCSVEDQTSGRETQYFGPGTRLLVL.

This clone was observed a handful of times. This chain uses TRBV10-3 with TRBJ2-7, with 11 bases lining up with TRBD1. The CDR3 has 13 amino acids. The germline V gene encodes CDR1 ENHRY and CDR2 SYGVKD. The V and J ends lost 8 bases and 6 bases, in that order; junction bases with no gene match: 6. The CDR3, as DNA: TGTGCCATCGAAGGACAGGGGGCTGGCGAGCAGTACTTC. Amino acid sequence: CAIEGQGAGEQYF.

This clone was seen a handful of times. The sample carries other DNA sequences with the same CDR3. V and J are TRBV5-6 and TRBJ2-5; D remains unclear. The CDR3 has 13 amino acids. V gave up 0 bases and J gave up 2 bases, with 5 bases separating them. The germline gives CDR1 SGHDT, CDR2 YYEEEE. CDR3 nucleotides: TGTGCCAGCAGCTTGGGACTGCAAGAGACCCAGTACTTC. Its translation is CASSLGLQETQYF.

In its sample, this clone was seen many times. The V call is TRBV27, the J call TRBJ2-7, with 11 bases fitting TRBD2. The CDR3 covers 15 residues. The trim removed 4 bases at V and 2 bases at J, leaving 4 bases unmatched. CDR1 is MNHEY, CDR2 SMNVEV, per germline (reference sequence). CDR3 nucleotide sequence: TGTGCCAGCAGTTGGGGACTAGCGGCTCCCTACGAGCAGTACTTC. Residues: CASSWGLAAPYEQYF.

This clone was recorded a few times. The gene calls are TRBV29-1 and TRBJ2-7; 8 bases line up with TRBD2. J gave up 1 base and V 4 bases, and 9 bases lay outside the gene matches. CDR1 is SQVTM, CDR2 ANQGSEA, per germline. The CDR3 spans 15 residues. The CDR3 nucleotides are TGCAGCGTTGGGTCGGGAGGGCCCCCATCCTACGAGCAGTACTTC. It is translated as CSVGSGGPPSYEQYF.

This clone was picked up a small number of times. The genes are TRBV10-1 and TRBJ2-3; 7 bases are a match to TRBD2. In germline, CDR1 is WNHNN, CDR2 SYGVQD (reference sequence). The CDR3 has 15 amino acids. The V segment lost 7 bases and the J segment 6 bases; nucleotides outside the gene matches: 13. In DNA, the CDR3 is TGCGCCAGCAATTCGGCGGGAGAAGCCGGGGATACGCAGTATTTT. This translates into CASNSAGEAGDTQYF.

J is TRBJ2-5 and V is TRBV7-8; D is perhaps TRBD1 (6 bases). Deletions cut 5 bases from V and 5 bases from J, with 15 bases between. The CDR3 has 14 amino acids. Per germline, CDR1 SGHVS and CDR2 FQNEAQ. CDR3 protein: CASSRDRNRETQYF. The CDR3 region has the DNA TGTGCCAGCAGCCGTGACAGGAACAGGGAGACCCAGTACTTC.

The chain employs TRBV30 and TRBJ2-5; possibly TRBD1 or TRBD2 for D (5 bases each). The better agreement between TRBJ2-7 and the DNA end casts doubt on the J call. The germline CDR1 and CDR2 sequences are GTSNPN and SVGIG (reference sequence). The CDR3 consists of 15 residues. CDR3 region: CAWTTGTDASYEQYF. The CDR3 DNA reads TGTGCCTGGACTACCGGGACGGATGCTTCCTACGAGCAGTACTTC.

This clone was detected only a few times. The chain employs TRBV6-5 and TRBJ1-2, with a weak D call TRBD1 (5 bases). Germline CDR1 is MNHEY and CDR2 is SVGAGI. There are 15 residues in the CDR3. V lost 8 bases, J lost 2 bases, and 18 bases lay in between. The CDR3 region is CASGRAGYGNYGYTF. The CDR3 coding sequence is TGTGCCAGCGGCCGAGCAGGGTATGGGAACTATGGCTACACCTTC.

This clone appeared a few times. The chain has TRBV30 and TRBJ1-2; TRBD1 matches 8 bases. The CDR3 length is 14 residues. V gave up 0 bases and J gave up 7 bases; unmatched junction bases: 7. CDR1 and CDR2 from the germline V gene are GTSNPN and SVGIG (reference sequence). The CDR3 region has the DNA TGTGCCTGGAGTGTGCAGGGGGCGAAGTCTGGCTACACCTTC. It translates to CAWSVQGAKSGYTF.

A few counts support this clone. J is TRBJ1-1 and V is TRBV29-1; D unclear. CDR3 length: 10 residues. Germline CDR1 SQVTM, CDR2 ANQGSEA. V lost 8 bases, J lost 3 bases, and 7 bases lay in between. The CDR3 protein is CSSWDTEAFF. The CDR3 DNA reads TGCAGCTCCTGGGACACTGAAGCTTTCTTT.

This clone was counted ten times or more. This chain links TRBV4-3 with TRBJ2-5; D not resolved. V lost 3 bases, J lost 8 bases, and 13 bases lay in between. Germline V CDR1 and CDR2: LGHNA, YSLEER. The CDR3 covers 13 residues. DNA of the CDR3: TGCGCCAGCAGCCAGGCCCCAGGAGAAACCCAGTACTTC. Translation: CASSQAPGETQYF.

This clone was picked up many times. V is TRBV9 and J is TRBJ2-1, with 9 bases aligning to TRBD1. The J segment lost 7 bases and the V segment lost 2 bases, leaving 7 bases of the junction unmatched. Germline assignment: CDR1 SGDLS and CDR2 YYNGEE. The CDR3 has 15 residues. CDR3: CASSVRDRAGNEQFF. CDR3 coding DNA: TGTGCCAGCAGCGTCCGGGACAGGGCGGGAAATGAGCAGTTCTTC.

The DNA of the CDR3 is TGTGCCAGCAGGGGAACAGGGTTTTCCTACGAGCAGTACTTC. Its translation is CASRGTGFSYEQYF. The chain employs TRBV27 and TRBJ2-7, with D possibly TRBD1 on 6 matching bases. Germline V gives CDR1 MNHEY, CDR2 SMNVEV (reference sequence). The CDR3 runs 14 residues. V was pared by 6 bases and J by 1 base, with 13 bases between.

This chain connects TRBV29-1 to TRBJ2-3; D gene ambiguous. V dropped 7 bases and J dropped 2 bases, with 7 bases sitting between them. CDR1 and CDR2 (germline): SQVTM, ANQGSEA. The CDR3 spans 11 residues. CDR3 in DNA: TGCAGCGCTGGAATCACAGATACGCAGTATTTT. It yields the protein CSAGITDTQYF.

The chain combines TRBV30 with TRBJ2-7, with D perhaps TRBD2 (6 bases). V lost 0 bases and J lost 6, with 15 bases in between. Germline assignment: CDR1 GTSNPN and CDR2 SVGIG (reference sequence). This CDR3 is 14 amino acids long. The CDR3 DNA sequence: TGTGCCTGGAGTGTACGAAAAAAGGGAGGCGAGCAGTACTTC. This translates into CAWSVRKKGGEQYF.